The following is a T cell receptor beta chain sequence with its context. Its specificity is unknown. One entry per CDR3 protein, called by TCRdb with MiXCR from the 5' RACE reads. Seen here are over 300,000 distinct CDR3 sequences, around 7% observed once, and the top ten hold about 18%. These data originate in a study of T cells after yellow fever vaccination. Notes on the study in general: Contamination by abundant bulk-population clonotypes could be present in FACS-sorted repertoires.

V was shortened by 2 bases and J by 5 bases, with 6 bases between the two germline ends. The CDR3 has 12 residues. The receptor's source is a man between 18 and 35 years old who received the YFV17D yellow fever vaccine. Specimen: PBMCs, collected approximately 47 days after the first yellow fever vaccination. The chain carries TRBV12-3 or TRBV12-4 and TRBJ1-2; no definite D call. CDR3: CASSLMGYGYTF. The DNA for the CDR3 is TGTGCCAGCAGTTTAATGGGGTATGGCTACACCTTC.